The rows below give T cell receptor beta chains drawn from one sample of a study of identical twins. TCRdb re-called the 5' RACE reads with MiXCR, one entry per CDR3 protein. The table lists a few hundred thousand distinct CDR3 sequences, 9.6% of them singletons, with roughly 3% in the top ten. These same records also appear under a second study, on yellow fever vaccine responses in identical twins.

The sample taken for sequencing was PBMCs. Every receptor here comes from a woman aged 18-29 years in good health. Both conserved end residues are trimmed from each CDR3. Clone size appears in some rows only: once, few, many, or a class for an expanded clone.

V	size	J	length	CDR3
TRBV6-1	NA	TRBJ1-6	14	ASNPDSSSYNSPPH
TRBV2	NA	TRBJ1-5	11	ASSDQASQPQH
TRBV9	NA	TRBJ2-5	12	ASSVALARETQY
TRBV7-9	few	TRBJ2-3	11	ASSGQVTDTQY
TRBV5-5	many	TRBJ2-7	13	ASSLVGTGSYEQY
TRBV13	few	TRBJ2-1	13	ASSFSPGTYNEQF
TRBV11-2	NA	TRBJ2-5	15	ASSLDSSGGPQETQY
TRBV5-6	few	TRBJ2-7	13	ASSFGGRDFYEQY
TRBV6-1	few	TRBJ2-3	13	ASNPRIRGLDTQY
TRBV6-1	many	TRBJ2-2	13	ASRRLDSTTGELF
TRBV5-1	many	TRBJ1-2	10	ASSGSGYGYT
TRBV2	few	TRBJ2-7	11	ASMGTAAYEQY
TRBV4-3	NA	TRBJ2-7	16	ASSQDIGAGGGTYEQY
TRBV5-1	many	TRBJ2-4	12	ASSLALVRDIQY
TRBV7-9	NA	TRBJ2-7	13	ASSPQTPTSYEQY
TRBV12-5	NA	TRBJ1-5	13	ASGLVVDSNQPQH
TRBV11-2	NA	TRBJ2-5	13	ASSPNRQGAETQY
TRBV7-2	few	TRBJ2-2	12	ASSLMMASGELF
TRBV5-1	many	TRBJ2-1	14	ASSLDGAGSYNEQF
TRBV27	few	TRBJ2-2	11	ASSFSLTGELF
TRBV6-2/TRBV6-3	NA	TRBJ2-7	17	ASSLTSTSGRAHSYEQY
TRBV7-6	few	TRBJ2-7	11	ASSTHHSYEQY
TRBV20-1	NA	TRBJ2-1	15	SARSPDSFSSYNEQF
TRBV25-1	NA	TRBJ2-2	17	ASSEYFPSSGGVTGELF
TRBV12-3/TRBV12-4	NA	TRBJ1-6	15	ASSWVSGTGPLTPLH
TRBV5-5	many	TRBJ2-1	13	ASSFQYGTTPMRF
TRBV11-2	few	TRBJ2-5	16	ASTLGTSGGGHQETQY
TRBV18	NA	TRBJ2-5	13	ASSPGGLPAETQY
TRBV15	many	TRBJ1-6	13	ATSRMGTEVAPLH
TRBV5-5	few	TRBJ2-2	13	ASSLAVAWTGELF
TRBV7-2	NA	TRBJ2-7	14	ASSLVSVKGSNEQY